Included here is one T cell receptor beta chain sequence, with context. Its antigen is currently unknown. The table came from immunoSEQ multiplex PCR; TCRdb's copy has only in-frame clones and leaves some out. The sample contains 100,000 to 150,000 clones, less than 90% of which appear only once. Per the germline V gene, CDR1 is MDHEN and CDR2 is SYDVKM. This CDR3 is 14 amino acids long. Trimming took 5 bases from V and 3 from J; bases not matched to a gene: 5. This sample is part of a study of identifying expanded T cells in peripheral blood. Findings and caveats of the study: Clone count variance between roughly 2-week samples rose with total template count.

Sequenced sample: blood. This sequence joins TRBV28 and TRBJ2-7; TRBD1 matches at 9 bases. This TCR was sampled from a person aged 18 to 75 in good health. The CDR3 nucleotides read TGTGCCAGCAGTCCCGGGACAGGGAACTACGAGCAGTACTTC. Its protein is CASSPGTGNYEQYF.